This is a list of T cell receptor beta chains from one sample in a study of blood T cell repertoires in COVID-19. TCRdb keeps only in-frame clones here, not all; method: immunoSEQ multiplex PCR. The data show over 200,000 clones, with approximately 85% seen just once and 0.7% held by the top ten. The sample was peripheral blood. The receptors derive from a human donor in a cohort sampled during active COVID-19. Each CDR3 is given with its conserved first and last residue. Clone size is given for some rows only: seen once, a few or many times, or a class if the clone is expanded.

abundance	v_gene	j_gene	CDR3aa
-	TRBV24-1	TRBJ2-3	CATSEALAGPLSDTQYF
-	TRBV5-1	TRBJ1-5	CASSAGQGNQPQHF
-	TRBV5-5	TRBJ2-3	CASSPGASGSTDTQYF
-	TRBV7-6	TRBJ2-5	CASSSLTGTGGVGTQYF
-	TRBV9	TRBJ2-3	CASSVVGGRGTDTQYF
few	TRBV7-6	TRBJ2-7	CASSLETGTPYYEQYF
-	TRBV3-1/TRBV3-2	TRBJ2-7	CASRAGTSGKSEQYF
-	TRBV7-9	TRBJ2-5	CASSSWTGEMSETQYF
-	TRBV7-6	TRBJ2-1	CASSHPPTGRSSYNEQFF
-	TRBV4-3	TRBJ1-4	CASSPDGTNEKLFF
-	TRBV30	TRBJ1-2	CAWFGPGRNSGYTF
-	TRBV6-6	TRBJ2-3	CASPPGLAGGTDTQYF
-	TRBV3-1/TRBV3-2	TRBJ2-1	CASSRLRDRVGNEQFF
-	TRBV28	TRBJ2-3	CASSLPTSGRGTDTQYF
few	TRBV7-3	TRBJ1-1	CASSSTGKDTEAFF
-	TRBV11-2	TRBJ2-3	CASSSPYWTSGGITDTQYF
-	TRBV28	TRBJ1-2	CASSPLTEGYTF
-	TRBV12-3/TRBV12-4	TRBJ2-7	CATSGRSSYEQYF
-	TRBV23-1	TRBJ2-7	CASSPRGDRGRDQGGYEQYF
many	TRBV28	TRBJ1-2	CASSLSGPGEKNYGYTF
-	TRBV6-6	TRBJ1-6	CASSRLRDSFNSPLHF
-	TRBV4-3	TRBJ2-3	CASSQSAGGDTDTQYF
-	TRBV20-1	TRBJ1-1	CSALRDTEAFF
-	TRBV2	TRBJ2-7	CASRARTREDHEQYF
-	TRBV30	TRBJ2-7	CAWSVLQGRSYEQYF
-	TRBV6-5	TRBJ1-2	CASSYDRNYGYTF
-	TRBV19	TRBJ1-5	CASSIRAASGQPQHF
-	TRBV3-1/TRBV3-2	TRBJ1-6	CASSQEAGLYNSPLHF
once	TRBV6-2/TRBV6-3	TRBJ1-3	CASSSAGGGNTIYF
-	TRBV21-1	TRBJ2-7	CASSIYKRDLSEQYF
-	TRBV12-3/TRBV12-4	TRBJ1-2	CASSPTGIDGYTF
-	TRBV6-5	TRBJ2-7	CASSYGQGTRTYEQYF
once	TRBV7-2	TRBJ2-4	CASSSNSGTSGKNIQYF
-	TRBV7-2	TRBJ2-5	CASSLTSGGQETQYF
-	TRBV19	TRBJ1-2	CASTGTGGGYTF
-	TRBV30	TRBJ2-7	CAWSPTGVYEQYF
-	TRBV30	TRBJ1-2	CAGPQARGYTF
-	TRBV7-2	TRBJ1-3	CASRFGQGLSGNTIYF
-	TRBV13	TRBJ2-7	CASSLGDSFSYEQYF
once	TRBV6-1	TRBJ2-6	CASSEFGTGTIGANVLTF